A single sample gave rise to the 29 T cell receptor beta chains below, sequenced in a study of T cell responses to AZD1222 COVID-19 vaccine (dated by TCRdb to about 2021). The sample's time point, from its label and the paper: baseline before first vaccination. Libraries were prepared through the immunoSEQ multiplex PCR assay. TCRdb limited this immuneACCESS table to in-frame rearrangements with V and J called. A share of clones is missing; checked studies link under half to unresolved V genes, and the rest is unexplained. Present in this sample are roughly 34,000 clones, 85% to 90% of which were seen just once. The biggest ten clones account for roughly 7% of the sample. The specimen comprised peripheral blood, sampled on day 0 of AZD1222 vaccination. These TCRs come from an adult in good health.

This CDR3 is CASRFTDSGANVLTF. The CDR3 DNA is TGTGCCAGCAGATTTACTGATTCTGGGGCCAACGTCCTGACTTTC. The chain couples TRBV7-9 to TRBJ2-6; D not certain. V was shortened by 6 bases and J by 1 base, with 10 bases between the two germline ends. The V gene's germline CDR1 is SEHNR and CDR2 FQNEAQ (reference sequence). The CDR3 loop spans 15 amino acids.

The chain combines TRBV9 with TRBJ2-3; D possibly corresponds to TRBD2 (6 bases). CDR3 length: 14 amino acids. CDR1 and CDR2 (germline): SGDLS, YYNGEE. Trimming shortened V by 3 bases and J by 3 bases, and 11 bases separated the two germline ends. The CDR3 protein is CASSAGLLTDTQYF. CDR3 in DNA: TGTGCCAGCAGCGCCGGACTACTAACAGATACGCAGTATTTT.

This sequence joins TRBV29-1 and TRBJ1-1, with D possibly TRBD1 on 6 matching bases. Per germline, CDR1 SQVTM and CDR2 ANQGSEA. V was pared by 6 bases and J by 5 bases, with 10 bases between. This CDR3 spans 11 amino acids. The CDR3 here is CSVSGETEAFF. DNA of the CDR3: TGCAGCGTGTCAGGGGAGACTGAAGCTTTCTTT.

This rearrangement joins TRBV5-6 to TRBJ2-7, with 10 positions matching TRBD1. The CDR3 totals 14 residues. Germline V gives CDR1 SGHDT, CDR2 YYEEEE. V lost 7 bases to trimming and J lost 2 bases; unmatched junction nucleotides: 6. CDR3 amino acids: CASRGTGEAYEQYF. The CDR3 DNA sequence: TGTGCCAGCCGGGGGACAGGGGAGGCCTACGAGCAGTACTTC.

This clone was observed a single time. The chain is built from TRBV6-5 and TRBJ1-4, with 8 bases matching TRBD1. Germline CDR1 reads MNHEY; CDR2 reads SVGAGI. The junction had 4 bases not matched to a gene; V was cut back by 6 bases and J by 1 base. The CDR3 loop spans 15 amino acids. For the CDR3, the DNA is TGTGCCAGCAGCCAGGGGGCGCAAACTAATGAAAAACTGTTTTTT. Its translation: CASSQGAQTNEKLFF.

This sequence joins TRBV29-1 and TRBJ1-1, with D uncertain. Germline V gene sequence: CDR1 SQVTM, CDR2 ANQGSEA. This CDR3 is built from 11 residues. The DNA of the CDR3 is TGCAGTCATACAGAGAACACTGAAGCTTTCTTT. As protein: CSHTENTEAFF.

J is TRBJ2-1 and V is TRBV28, with a weak D call TRBD2 (7 bases). The V gene lost 3 bases and the J gene lost 4 bases, with 16 bases spanning the gap. This CDR3 has 16 residues. The germline CDR1 and CDR2 sequences are MDHEN and SYDVKM. CDR3 amino acids: CASSFSGGQGYNEQFF. DNA for the CDR3: TGTGCCAGCAGTTTCTCCGGGGGGCAGGGATACAATGAGCAGTTCTTC.

This chain links TRBV18 with TRBJ2-7; D possibly corresponds to TRBD1 (5 bases). The germline V and J ends were trimmed by 3 bases and 0 bases, with 12 bases remaining between them. This CDR3 spans 15 amino acids. From germline, CDR1 is KGHSH and CDR2 LQKENI. This CDR3 is CASSPTALDSYEQYF. DNA of the CDR3: TGTGCCAGCTCACCGACAGCCCTGGACTCCTACGAGCAGTACTTC.

This chain uses TRBV18 with TRBJ1-4; D is uncertain. V gave up 6 bases and J gave up 3 bases, with 14 bases separating them. The CDR3 contains 15 residues. Germline V CDR1 and CDR2: KGHSH, LQKENI. CDR3 DNA sequence: TGTGCCAGCTCCCGTTTCGATAGTTCTAATGAAAAACTGTTTTTT. Protein: CASSRFDSSNEKLFF.

The rearrangement joins TRBV19 to TRBJ2-3; 8 positions agree with TRBD1. CDR1 is LNHDA and CDR2 is SQIVND in the germline V gene (reference sequence). CDR3 size: 14 residues. Unmatched junction bases numbered 4, after V lost 4 bases and J lost 4 bases. DNA for the CDR3: TGTGCCAGTAGTACACAGGGGGGCGCAGATACGCAGTATTTT. Translating it yields CASSTQGGADTQYF.

The V and J genes are TRBV7-8 and TRBJ2-7; D is possibly TRBD1 (5 bases). CDR3 length: 14 residues. Trimming removed 4 bases at V and 2 bases at J, with 12 bases between. Germline values: CDR1 SGHVS, CDR2 FQNEAQ. CDR3 amino acids: CASSSTTGTYEQYF. Here the CDR3 DNA reads TGTGCCAGCAGCTCAACTACAGGCACCTACGAGCAGTACTTC.

The rearrangement joins TRBV5-4 to TRBJ1-1, with TRBD1 as a possible D gene (5 bases). The CDR3 loop spans 16 amino acids. Trimming stripped 4 bases from V and 5 bases from J, with 21 bases between. Germline V gene sequence: CDR1 SGHNT, CDR2 YYREEE (reference sequence). Here the CDR3 reads CASSPTAGKGRTEAFF. The CDR3 DNA follows: TGTGCCAGCAGCCCTACCGCCGGGAAGGGGAGGACTGAAGCTTTCTTT.

This clone was seen a few times. One end of the junction does not line up with germline, which may come from a read error. This chain connects TRBV7-2 to TRBJ1-5; TRBD1 might be the D (5 bases). Looked up from germline, CDR1 is SGHTA and CDR2 is FQGNSA. This CDR3 contains 15 residues. CDR3 residues: CASSLDRTSTQPQHF. The DNA for the CDR3 is TGTGCCAGCAGCTTAGACCGGACAAGCACTCAGCCCCAGCATTTT.

The genes are TRBV11-2 and TRBJ2-5, with 13 nucleotides matching TRBD2. Germline V gene sequence: CDR1 SGHAT, CDR2 FQNNGV. J gave up 5 bases and V 5 bases, and 11 bases lay outside the gene matches. The CDR3 runs 17 residues. This CDR3 is CASSVTSGGLSRETQYF. CDR3 sequence (DNA): TGTGCCAGCAGCGTGACTAGCGGGGGGTTGTCTCGGGAGACCCAGTACTTC.

The chain employs TRBV28 and TRBJ2-1, with 12 bases matching TRBD2. This CDR3 is 17 amino acids long. J was trimmed by 1 base and V by 0 bases; bases with no gene match: 1. The germline gives CDR1 MDHEN, CDR2 SYDVKM. This CDR3 reads CASSLWTSGSSYNEQFF. CDR3 sequence (DNA): TGTGCCAGCAGTTTATGGACTAGCGGGAGTTCCTACAATGAGCAGTTCTTC.

The chain links TRBV2 to TRBJ2-2; 11 bases match TRBD2. The length of the CDR3 is 14 residues. V trimming: 9 bases; J trimming: 3 bases; junction bases outside the gene matches: 3. CDR1 SNHLY and CDR2 FYNNEI come from the germline V gene. In nucleotides, the CDR3 is TGTGCCAGACGACTAGCGGGGTACACCGGGGAGCTGTTTTTT. Residues: CARRLAGYTGELFF.

The chain employs TRBV5-1 and TRBJ1-1, with 7 bases matching TRBD1. V lost 1 base, J lost 4 bases, and 10 bases stayed unmatched. The CDR3 extends over 16 amino acids. CDR1 and CDR2 (germline): SGHRS, YFSETQ. CDR3: CASSLNVDRVGTEAFF. The CDR3 region has the DNA TGCGCCAGCAGCTTGAATGTAGACAGGGTCGGCACTGAAGCTTTCTTT.

This clone was counted once. This chain joins TRBV10-2 and TRBJ2-3, with a possible D match to TRBD2 (5 bases). V was pared by 4 bases and J by 3 bases, with 11 bases between. The length of the CDR3 is 14 residues. Germline-derived CDR1 and CDR2 are WSHSY and SAAADI. For the CDR3, the DNA is TGCGCCAGCAGTGCCGGCGGGCGGACAGATACGCAGTATTTT. This encodes CASSAGGRTDTQYF.

This chain links TRBV7-8 with TRBJ2-3; no clear D gene. Between the trimmed V and J ends, which lost 2 bases and 1 base, there was a span of 7 bases. Germline loops: CDR1 SGHVS, CDR2 FQNEAQ. The CDR3 loop spans 14 amino acids. CDR3 nucleotides: TGTGCCAGCAGCTTATCTAGGGGCACAGATACGCAGTATTTT. This gives the protein CASSLSRGTDTQYF.

This clone has just a few counts. V usage is TRBV5-1 and J usage is TRBJ2-7; 7 bases are shared with TRBD1. CDR3 length: 14 residues. The trim removed 3 bases at V and 4 bases at J, leaving 7 bases unmatched. Germline-derived CDR1 and CDR2 are SGHRS and YFSETQ. CDR3 coding DNA: TGCGCCAGCAGCTCGTTCGGGACAGCGTACGAGCAGTACTTC. This sequence encodes CASSSFGTAYEQYF.

The V gene is TRBV27, the J gene TRBJ2-2; no firm D call. CDR3 length: 12 amino acids. Germline V gene sequence: CDR1 MNHEY, CDR2 SMNVEV (reference sequence). Trimming took off 5 bases at V and 6 bases at J, with 7 bases between the two ends. The DNA of the CDR3 is TGTGCCAGCAGTAGGTCGGCCGGGGAGCTGTTTTTT. It specifies CASSRSAGELFF.

The chain combines TRBV5-1 with TRBJ2-3; the D gene is possibly TRBD1 (6 bases). Trimming removed 0 bases at V and 5 bases at J, with 7 bases between. The CDR3 is 13 residues long. Germline V gene sequence: CDR1 SGHRS, CDR2 YFSETQ. The CDR3 protein is CASSLGGLDTQYF. The CDR3 DNA reads as TGCGCCAGCAGCTTGGGGGGGCTAGATACGCAGTATTTT.

The chain couples TRBV18 to TRBJ1-5; D possibly corresponds to TRBD1 (5 bases). The germline CDR1 and CDR2 sequences are KGHSH and LQKENI. Deletions cut 3 bases from V and 3 bases from J, with 9 bases between. The CDR3 length is 14 residues. The CDR3 nucleotides read TGTGCCAGCTCACCGCAGGGAGCCAATCAGCCCCAGCATTTT. Its protein is CASSPQGANQPQHF. The complete variable domain, with remaining parts taken from reference TRBV18 and TRBJ1-5, reads NAGVMQNPRHLVRRRGQEARLRCSPMKGHSHVYWYRQLPEEGLKFMVYLQKENIIDESGMPKERFSAEFPKEGPSILRIQQVVRGDSAAYFCASSPQGANQPQHFGDGTRLSIL.

Only one count was recorded for this clone. J is TRBJ2-5 and V is TRBV5-4; D unresolved. The CDR3 has 14 residues. Looked up from germline, CDR1 is SGHNT and CDR2 is YYREEE (reference sequence). Between the trimmed V and J ends, which lost 0 bases and 6 bases, there was a span of 12 bases. The CDR3 protein is CASSLDGSRQTQYF. Here the CDR3 DNA reads TGTGCCAGCAGCTTGGACGGCTCCAGGCAGACCCAGTACTTC. The entire variable domain, with the rest obtained from reference TRBV5-4 and TRBJ2-5, is as follows: ETGVTQSPTHLIKTRGQQVTLRCSSQSGHNTVSWYQQALGQGPQFIFQYYREEENGRGNFPPRFSGLQFPNYSSELNVNALELDDSALYLCASSLDGSRQTQYFGPGTRLLVL.

The chain employs TRBV7-2 and TRBJ2-7; 7 bases map to TRBD1. V trimming: 4 bases; J trimming: 4 bases; junction bases outside the gene matches: 7. The CDR3 has 14 residues. Germline values: CDR1 SGHTA, CDR2 FQGNSA. CDR3 region: CASSSTGVGYEQYF. Here the CDR3 DNA reads TGTGCCAGCAGCTCCACAGGGGTAGGATACGAGCAGTACTTC.

The V gene is TRBV24-1, the J gene TRBJ2-3, with D tentatively TRBD1 or TRBD2 (5 bases each). Germline V CDR1 and CDR2: KGHDR, SFDVKD. The CDR3 length is 16 residues. V lost 6 bases, J lost 2 bases, and 17 bases lay in between. CDR3 sequence: CATSPGQRSHTDTQYF. The CDR3 DNA reads as TGTGCCACCAGTCCGGGGCAACGATCCCACACAGATACGCAGTATTTT.

This clone has just one count. The V call is TRBV7-9, the J call TRBJ1-2; unclear D gene. In germline, CDR1 is SEHNR, CDR2 FQNEAQ (reference sequence). V was pared by 1 base and J by 4 bases, with 13 bases between. This CDR3 contains 15 residues. Here the CDR3 DNA reads TGTGCCAGCAGCTTAGTTCTGGGGTCTTTCTATGGCTACACCTTC. It encodes CASSLVLGSFYGYTF.

Concerning this clone: The same CDR3 can be traced to other DNA sequences in this sample. This sequence joins TRBV6-5 and TRBJ2-5; D unclear. Germline lookup yields CDR1 MNHEY and CDR2 SVGAGI. With 2 bases removed from V and 4 bases from J, the gap between germline ends came to 2 bases. This CDR3 contains 11 residues. In DNA form, the CDR3 reads TGTGCCAGCAGTTACGGAGAGACCCAGTACTTC. Translation: CASSYGETQYF.

The J gene is TRBJ1-2, the V gene TRBV9, with D hard to call. The CDR3 has 12 residues. V lost 6 bases, J lost 5 bases, and 11 bases lay in between. Germline V gives CDR1 SGDLS, CDR2 YYNGEE. The CDR3 spells CASTYPQYGYTF. In DNA, the CDR3 is TGTGCCAGCACTTATCCCCAATATGGCTACACCTTC.